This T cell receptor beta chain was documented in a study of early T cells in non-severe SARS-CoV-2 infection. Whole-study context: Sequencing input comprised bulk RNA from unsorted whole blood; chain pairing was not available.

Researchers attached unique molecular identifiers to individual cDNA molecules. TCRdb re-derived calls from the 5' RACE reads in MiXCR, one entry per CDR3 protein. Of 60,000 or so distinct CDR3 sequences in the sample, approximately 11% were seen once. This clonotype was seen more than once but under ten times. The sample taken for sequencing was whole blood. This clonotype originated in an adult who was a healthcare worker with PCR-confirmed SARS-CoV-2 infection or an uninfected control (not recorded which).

The CDR3 here is CASSATNRGETQYF. The DNA for the CDR3 is TGTGCCAGCAGCGCAACCAACAGGGGGGAGACCCAGTACTTC. The V gene is TRBV7-3, the J gene TRBJ2-5; 8 bases match TRBD1. Looked up from germline, CDR1 is SGHTA and CDR2 is FQGTGA. This CDR3 has 14 amino acids. Unmatched junction bases numbered 7, after V lost 5 bases and J lost 5 bases. The whole variable domain, remainder taken from reference TRBV7-3 and TRBJ2-5, is GAGVSQTPSNKVTEKGKYVELRCDPISGHTALYWYRQSLGQGPEFLIYFQGTGAADDSGLPNDRFFAVRPEGSVSTLKIQRTERGDSAVYLCASSATNRGETQYFGPGTRLLVL.